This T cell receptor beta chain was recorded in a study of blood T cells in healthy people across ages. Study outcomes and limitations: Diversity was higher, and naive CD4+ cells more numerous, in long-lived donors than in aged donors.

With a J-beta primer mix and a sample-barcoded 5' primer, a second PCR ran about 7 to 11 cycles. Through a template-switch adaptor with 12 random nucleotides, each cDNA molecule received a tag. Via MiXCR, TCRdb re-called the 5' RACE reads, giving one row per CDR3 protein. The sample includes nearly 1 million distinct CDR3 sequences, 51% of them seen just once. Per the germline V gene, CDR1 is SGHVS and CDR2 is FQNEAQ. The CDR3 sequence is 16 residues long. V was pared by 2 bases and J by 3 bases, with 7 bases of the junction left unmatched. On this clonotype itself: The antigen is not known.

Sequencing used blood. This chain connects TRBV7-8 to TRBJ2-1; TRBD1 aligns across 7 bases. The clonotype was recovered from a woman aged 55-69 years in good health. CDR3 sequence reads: CASSLRQGRDYNEQFF. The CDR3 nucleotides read TGTGCCAGCAGCTTAAGACAGGGAAGGGACTACAATGAGCAGTTCTTC.